Presented here are 2 T cell receptor beta chains from one specimen sequenced in a study of neoadjuvant anti-PD-1 for oral cavity cancer (dated by TCRdb to the early 2020s). Receptor amplification or capture employed the immunoSEQ multiplex PCR assay. TCRdb mirrors the immuneACCESS table, restricted to in-frame sequences. Some clones are absent from its copies; in checked studies, under half trace to an unresolved V gene, and the reason for the others is unknown. This sample holds tens of thousands of clones; roughly 81% were observed only once. The top ten constitute 3.4% of the sample. This sample's time point label indicates: after neoadjuvant nivolumab, at surgical resection. The input for sequencing was PBMCs, taken after nivolumab (anti-PD-1) treatment. The receptors derive from a person aged 40 to 85 with oral cavity squamous cell carcinoma.

This clone has just one count. The rearrangement uses TRBV9 and TRBJ2-1, with D hard to call. CDR3 length: 14 residues. The V gene lost 3 bases and the J gene lost 8 bases, with 15 bases spanning the gap. Germline V gene data show CDR1 as SGDLS and CDR2 as YYNGEE. CDR3: CASSAPSYNDEQFF. The CDR3 DNA reads TGTGCCAGCAGCGCCCCCAGTTACAATGATGAGCAGTTCTTC. Full variable domain (remainder filled in from reference TRBV9 and TRBJ2-1): DSGVTQTPKHLITATGQRVTLRCSPRSGDLSVYWYQQSLDQGLQFLIQYYNGEERAKGNILERFSAQQFPDLHSELNLSSLELGDSALYFCASSAPSYNDEQFFGPGTRLTVL.

The chain has TRBV29-1 and TRBJ1-5; TRBD1 aligns across 9 bases. The V gene end was trimmed by 6 bases and the J gene end by 5 bases; junction bases not matched to a gene: 8. CDR1 is SQVTM, CDR2 ANQGSEA, per germline. This CDR3 has 14 residues. CDR3 region: CSVPGQGTDQPQHF. In nucleotides, the CDR3 is TGCAGCGTCCCGGGACAGGGTACCGATCAGCCCCAGCATTTT.